These 19 T cell receptor beta chains originate from one sample sequenced in a study of blood T cells in healthy people across ages. A J-beta primer mix and a sample-barcoded 5' primer were used in a second PCR of about 6 to 12 cycles. MiXCR, run by TCRdb on the 5' RACE reads, gives a single entry per CDR3 protein. The sample lists some 1.6 million distinct CDR3 sequences, approximately 32% seen once, with 11% in the top ten. Sequencing was performed on blood. The receptors shown here come from a woman in her 30s in good health.

V is TRBV27 and J is TRBJ2-7; 10 bases are a match to TRBD2. This CDR3 contains 17 residues. Germline loops: CDR1 MNHEY, CDR2 SMNVEV (reference sequence). The J segment lost 2 bases and the V segment lost 11 bases, leaving 18 bases of the junction unmatched. The CDR3 loop reads CAARLRAGGISTYEQYF. CDR3 nucleotide sequence: TGTGCCGCCAGACTAAGAGCGGGAGGGATATCTACCTACGAGCAGTACTTC.

V and J are TRBV7-9 and TRBJ2-5; D not resolved. CDR3 length: 13 residues. With 4 bases removed from V and 5 bases from J, the gap between germline ends came to 11 bases. Germline CDR1 and CDR2: SEHNR and FQNEAQ (reference sequence). Written as DNA, the CDR3 is TGTGCCAGCAGCTCCGCAGGTTGGGAGACCCAGTACTTC. Its protein is CASSSAGWETQYF.

This clonotype came up a few times. In DNA, the CDR3 is TGTGCCACCAGTGATCGACCCGGGACTAGCGGGACTAACAATGAGCAGTTCTTC. Its translation: CATSDRPGTSGTNNEQFF. The genes are TRBV24-1 and TRBJ2-1, with 13 bases lining up with TRBD2. The CDR3 is 18 residues long. The germline gives CDR1 KGHDR, CDR2 SFDVKD. V shed 3 bases, J shed 5 bases, and the junction held 9 bases outside the gene matches.

J is TRBJ2-3 and V is TRBV6-5; tentative D call: TRBD1 (5 bases). CDR1 and CDR2 (germline): MNHEY, SVGAGI. The V end lost 2 bases, the J end lost 7 bases, and 22 bases lay between the germline ends. The CDR3 contains 17 residues. Here the CDR3 DNA reads TGTGCCAGCAGTTACGAGTGGGTCGCTGCAGGGCTAAATACGCAGTATTTT. This codes for CASSYEWVAAGLNTQYF.

V is TRBV12-3 or TRBV12-4 and J is TRBJ2-3, with a possible D match to TRBD2 (6 bases). CDR3 length: 15 amino acids. V gave up 3 bases and J gave up 5 bases, with 15 bases separating them. CDR3: CASSFAGLKGDTQYF. In DNA, the CDR3 is TGTGCCAGCAGTTTTGCGGGGCTAAAGGGAGATACGCAGTATTTT.

This clonotype was detected ten times or more. The chain recombines TRBV2 with TRBJ2-7; D possibly corresponds to TRBD1 (6 bases). The V and J ends lost 2 bases and 4 bases respectively, with 6 bases between them. Germline V lookup: CDR1 SNHLY, CDR2 FYNNEI. The CDR3 is 12 amino acids. The CDR3 sequence: CASSEQGYEQYF. The CDR3 DNA reads TGTGCCAGCAGTGAACAGGGGTACGAGCAGTACTTC.

This clonotype was picked up many times. V usage is TRBV4-1 and J usage is TRBJ2-7, with D perhaps being TRBD1 or TRBD2 (5 bases each). The CDR3 is 19 amino acids. Germline V gives CDR1 MGHRA, CDR2 YSYEKL. Trimming left V 1 base short and J 0 bases short, with 22 bases between. The chain's CDR3 is CASSQVGGGVGRSSYEQYF. The CDR3, as DNA: TGCGCCAGCAGCCAAGTAGGTGGGGGAGTAGGGCGCAGCTCCTACGAGCAGTACTTC.

This clonotype has more than one count but fewer than ten. A read error may account for a junction end that differs from germline. CDR3 residues: CASSLAFASTDTQYF. The CDR3 DNA sequence: TGTGCCAGCAGCCTAGCGTTCGCTAGCACAGATACGCAGTATTTT. The genes are TRBV7-6 and TRBJ2-3; D is perhaps TRBD2 (6 bases). The CDR3 covers 15 residues. From germline, CDR1 is SGHVS and CDR2 FNYEAQ. The entire variable domain, with the rest obtained from reference TRBV7-6 and TRBJ2-3, is as follows: GAGVSQSPRYKVTKRGQDVALRCDPISGHVSLYWYRQALGQGPEFLTYFNYEAQQDKSGLPNDRFSAERPEGSISTLTIQRTEQRDSAMYRCASSLAFASTDTQYFGPGTRLTVL.

The chain joins TRBV21-1 to TRBJ2-1; the table's TRBD1 call for D was not verified on the DNA. TRBV21-1 is a listed pseudogene. The CDR3 covers 16 residues. CDR3 sequence (DNA): TGTGCCAGCAGTGGAGAGGGGACCTACTCCTACAATGAGCAGTTCTTC. As protein: CASSGEGTYSYNEQFF.

This clonotype turned up a few times. The CDR3 region has the DNA TGTGCCAGCAGTTTCGACGGGAACACTGAAGCTTTCTTT. Protein product: CASSFDGNTEAFF. This chain uses TRBV12-3 or TRBV12-4 with TRBJ1-1; D is undetermined. The length of the CDR3 is 13 residues. V gave up 3 bases and J gave up 1 base, with 6 bases separating them.

CDR3 sequence reads: CASSLDGDRAFQETQYF. CDR3 nucleotides: TGTGCCAGCAGCTTAGATGGAGACAGGGCCTTTCAAGAGACCCAGTACTTC. The chain employs TRBV11-2 and TRBJ2-5; 7 positions agree with TRBD1. The CDR3 sequence is 17 residues long. Germline V gene data show CDR1 as SGHAT and CDR2 as FQNNGV. V lost 0 bases to trimming and J lost 2 bases; unmatched junction nucleotides: 9. Full variable domain (outside the CDR3, taken from reference TRBV11-2 and TRBJ2-5): EAGVAQSPRYKIIEKRQSVAFWCNPISGHATLYWYQQILGQGPKLLIQFQNNGVVDDSQLPKDRFSAERLKGVDSTLKIQPAKLEDSAVYLCASSLDGDRAFQETQYFGPGTRLLVL.

The gene calls are TRBV4-1 and TRBJ2-5, with 8 nucleotides matching TRBD1. Looked up from germline, CDR1 is MGHRA and CDR2 is YSYEKL. The CDR3 runs to 17 residues. J gave up 6 bases and V 1 base, and 13 bases lay outside the gene matches. CDR3 in amino acids: CASSQVGQGRSLKTQYF. The CDR3, as DNA: TGCGCCAGCAGCCAAGTCGGACAGGGACGATCCTTGAAGACCCAGTACTTC.

The V and J genes are TRBV25-1 and TRBJ2-5; TRBD2 matches at 13 bases. CDR1 MGHDK and CDR2 SYGVNS come from the germline V gene. V trimming: 6 bases; J trimming: 5 bases; junction bases outside the gene matches: 3. This CDR3 has 14 residues. CDR3 nucleotide sequence: TGTGCCAGCAGAGGGACTAGCGGGGTGGAGACCCAGTACTTC. Residues: CASRGTSGVETQYF.

DNA for the CDR3: TGTGCCAGCAGCTATCAACCGACAGCCTCCTATGGCTACACCTTC. Translated: CASSYQPTASYGYTF. The V and J genes are TRBV7-9 and TRBJ1-2; possibly TRBD1 for D (5 bases). The CDR3 extends over 15 amino acids. CDR1 is SEHNR and CDR2 is FQNEAQ in the germline V gene (reference sequence). V was pared by 4 bases and J by 4 bases, with 16 bases between.

V is TRBV12-3 or TRBV12-4 and J is TRBJ1-1; perhaps TRBD1 as D (6 bases). The CDR3 has 14 amino acids. Deletions cut 6 bases from V and 2 bases from J, with 13 bases between. The CDR3 nucleotides are TGTGCCAGCAGGAACAGGGAAACAAACACTGAAGCTTTCTTT. Protein product: CASRNRETNTEAFF.

The gene calls are TRBV27 and TRBJ1-6; 9 bases agree with TRBD1. The CDR3 loop spans 15 amino acids. V gave up 5 bases and J gave up 10 bases; unmatched junction bases: 9. The germline V gene encodes CDR1 MNHEY and CDR2 SMNVEV (reference sequence). This chain's CDR3 is CASSVPGQGRSPLHF. For the CDR3, the DNA is TGTGCCAGCAGTGTACCGGGACAGGGACGATCACCCCTCCACTTT.

This chain connects TRBV11-1 to TRBJ2-7; D not certain. Germline-derived CDR1 and CDR2 are SGHAT and FQDESV (reference sequence). V gave up 1 base and J gave up 2 bases, with 9 bases separating them. The CDR3 is made up of 14 amino acids. CDR3 nucleotide sequence: TGTGCCAGCAGCTTAGACGTTGAGCCCTACGAGCAGTACTTC. Amino acids: CASSLDVEPYEQYF. The whole variable domain, filled in from reference TRBV11-1 and TRBJ2-7, reads EAEVAQSPRYKITEKSQAVAFWCDPISGHATLYWYRQILGQGPELLVQFQDESVVDDSQLPKDRFSAERLKGVDSTLKIQPAELGDSAMYLCASSLDVEPYEQYFGPGTRLTVT.

Comment on this clonotype: The junction and the germline gene differ at one end; a read error may be behind it. The chain employs TRBV20-1 and TRBJ1-2; 12 bases map to TRBD1. The length of the CDR3 is 16 residues. In germline, CDR1 is DFQATT, CDR2 SNEGSKA (reference sequence). The CDR3, as DNA: TGCAATGCTAGTGGGACAGGGGGCGCAGGGAACTATGGCTACACCTTC. Amino acid sequence: CNASGTGGAGNYGYTF.

This clonotype was recorded a few times. V usage is TRBV28 and J usage is TRBJ2-7, with 12 positions matching TRBD2. CDR1 MDHEN and CDR2 SYDVKM come from the germline V gene. This CDR3 is 17 amino acids long. The V gene end was trimmed by 3 bases and the J gene end by 5 bases; junction bases not matched to a gene: 11. The CDR3 reads CASSFPSRLAGVHEQYF. CDR3 sequence (DNA): TGTGCCAGCAGTTTCCCCTCCCGACTAGCGGGGGTCCACGAGCAGTACTTC.